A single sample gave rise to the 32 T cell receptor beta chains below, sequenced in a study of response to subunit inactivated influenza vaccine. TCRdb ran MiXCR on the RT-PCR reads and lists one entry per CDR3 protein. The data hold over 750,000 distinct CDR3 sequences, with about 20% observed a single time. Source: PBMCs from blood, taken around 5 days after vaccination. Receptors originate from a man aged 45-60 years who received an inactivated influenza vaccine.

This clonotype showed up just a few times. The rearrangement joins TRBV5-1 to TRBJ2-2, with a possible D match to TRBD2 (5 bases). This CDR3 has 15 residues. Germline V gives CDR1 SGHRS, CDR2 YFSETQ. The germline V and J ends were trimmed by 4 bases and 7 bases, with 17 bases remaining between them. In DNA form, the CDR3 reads TGCGCCAGCAGCCTGATGACCCCCGGGAACGGGGAGCTGTTTTTT. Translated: CASSLMTPGNGELFF.

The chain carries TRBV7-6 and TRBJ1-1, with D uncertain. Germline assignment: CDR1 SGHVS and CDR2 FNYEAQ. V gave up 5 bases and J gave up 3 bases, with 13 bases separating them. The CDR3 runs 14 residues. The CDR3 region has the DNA TGTGCCAGCAGCCATACAGTTTTGGACACTGAAGCTTTCTTT. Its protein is CASSHTVLDTEAFF.

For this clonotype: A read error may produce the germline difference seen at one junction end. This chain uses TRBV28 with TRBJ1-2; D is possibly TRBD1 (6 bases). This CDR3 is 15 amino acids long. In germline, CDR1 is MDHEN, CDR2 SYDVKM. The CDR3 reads CASSYTGSANYVYTF. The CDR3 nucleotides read TGTGCCAGCAGTTACACAGGGTCTGCTAACTATGTCTACACCTTC.

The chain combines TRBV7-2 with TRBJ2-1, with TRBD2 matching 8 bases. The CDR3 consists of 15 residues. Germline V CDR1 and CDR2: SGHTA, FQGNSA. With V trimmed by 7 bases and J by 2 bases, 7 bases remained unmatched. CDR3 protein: CASKPGGPTYNEQFF. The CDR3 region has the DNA TGTGCCAGCAAACCGGGGGGGCCTACCTACAATGAGCAGTTCTTC. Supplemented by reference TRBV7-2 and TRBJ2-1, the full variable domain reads GAGVSQSPSNKVTEKGKDVELRCDPISGHTALYWYRQSLGQGLEFLIYFQGNSAPDKSGLPSDRFSAERTGGSVSTLTIQRTQQEDSAVYLCASKPGGPTYNEQFFGPGTRLTVL.

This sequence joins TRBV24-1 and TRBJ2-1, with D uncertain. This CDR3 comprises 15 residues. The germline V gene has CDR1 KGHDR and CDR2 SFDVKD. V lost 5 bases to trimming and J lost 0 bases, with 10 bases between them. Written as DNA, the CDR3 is TGTGCCACCAGTGCTTGGATGTCCTCCTACAATGAGCAGTTCTTC. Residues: CATSAWMSSYNEQFF.

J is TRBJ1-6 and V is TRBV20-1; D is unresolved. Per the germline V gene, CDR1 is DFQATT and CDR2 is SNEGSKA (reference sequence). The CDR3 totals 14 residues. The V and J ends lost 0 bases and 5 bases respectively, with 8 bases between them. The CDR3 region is CSARETGNNSPLHF. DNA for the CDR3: TGCAGTGCTAGAGAGACGGGGAATAATTCACCCCTCCACTTT.

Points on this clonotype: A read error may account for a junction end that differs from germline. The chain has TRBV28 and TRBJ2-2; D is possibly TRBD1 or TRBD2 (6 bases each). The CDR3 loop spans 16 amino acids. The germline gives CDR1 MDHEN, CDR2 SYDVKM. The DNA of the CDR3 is TGTGCAAGCAGTTTAAGGGGGGTAATAAACACCGGGGAGCTGTTTTTT. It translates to CASSLRGVINTGELFF.

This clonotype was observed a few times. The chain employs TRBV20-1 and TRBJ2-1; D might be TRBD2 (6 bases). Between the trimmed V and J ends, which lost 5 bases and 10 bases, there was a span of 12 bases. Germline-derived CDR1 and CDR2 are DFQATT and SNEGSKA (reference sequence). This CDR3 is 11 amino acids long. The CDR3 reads CSARDFPEQFF. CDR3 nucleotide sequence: TGCAGTGCTCGGGACTTCCCAGAGCAGTTCTTC.

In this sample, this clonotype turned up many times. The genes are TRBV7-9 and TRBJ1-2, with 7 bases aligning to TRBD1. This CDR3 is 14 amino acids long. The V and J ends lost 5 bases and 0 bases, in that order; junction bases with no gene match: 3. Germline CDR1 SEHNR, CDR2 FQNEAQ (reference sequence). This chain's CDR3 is CASSTGQANYGYTF. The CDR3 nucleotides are TGTGCCAGCAGCACCGGACAGGCTAACTATGGCTACACCTTC. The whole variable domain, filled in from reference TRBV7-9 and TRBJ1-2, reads DTGVSQNPRHKITKRGQNVTFRCDPISEHNRLYWYRQTLGQGPEFLTYFQNEAQLEKSRLLSDRFSAERPKGSFSTLEIQRTEQGDSAMYLCASSTGQANYGYTFGSGTRLTVV.

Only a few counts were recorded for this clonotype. The CDR3 coding sequence is TGCAGTGCACCGGACAGGGGATTGAAAGAGACCCAGTACTTC. It translates to CSAPDRGLKETQYF. The chain employs TRBV20-1 and TRBJ2-5; 9 bases map to TRBD1. Germline lookup yields CDR1 DFQATT and CDR2 SNEGSKA (reference sequence). J lost 3 bases, V lost 6 bases, and 8 bases had no gene match. This CDR3 is built from 14 residues.

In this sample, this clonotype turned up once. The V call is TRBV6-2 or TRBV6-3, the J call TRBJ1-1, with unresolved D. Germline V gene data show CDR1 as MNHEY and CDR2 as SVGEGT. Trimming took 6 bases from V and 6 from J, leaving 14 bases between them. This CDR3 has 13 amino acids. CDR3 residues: CASRMGFGAEAFF. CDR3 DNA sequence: TGTGCCAGCAGGATGGGGTTCGGGGCTGAAGCTTTCTTT.

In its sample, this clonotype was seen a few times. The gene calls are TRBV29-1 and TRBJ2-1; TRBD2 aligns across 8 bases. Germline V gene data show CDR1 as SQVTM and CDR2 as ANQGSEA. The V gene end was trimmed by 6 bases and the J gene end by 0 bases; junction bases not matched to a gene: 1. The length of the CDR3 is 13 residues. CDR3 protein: CSVTSGSYNEQFF. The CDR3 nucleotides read TGCAGCGTCACTAGCGGCTCCTACAATGAGCAGTTCTTC.

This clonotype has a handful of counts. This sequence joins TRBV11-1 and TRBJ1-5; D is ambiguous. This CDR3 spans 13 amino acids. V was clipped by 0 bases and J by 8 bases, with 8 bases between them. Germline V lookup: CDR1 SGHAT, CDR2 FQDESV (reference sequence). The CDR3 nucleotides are TGTGCCAGCAGCTTAGCGCTCGGGGAGCCCCAGCATTTT. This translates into CASSLALGEPQHF.

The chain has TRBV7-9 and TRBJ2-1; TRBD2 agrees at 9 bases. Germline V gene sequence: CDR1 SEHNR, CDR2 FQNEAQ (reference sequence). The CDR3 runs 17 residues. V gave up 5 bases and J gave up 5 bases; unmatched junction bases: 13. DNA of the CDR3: TGTGCCAGCAGCGCTACTAGCGGGCTCGCGCGTCACAATGAGCAGTTCTTC. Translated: CASSATSGLARHNEQFF.

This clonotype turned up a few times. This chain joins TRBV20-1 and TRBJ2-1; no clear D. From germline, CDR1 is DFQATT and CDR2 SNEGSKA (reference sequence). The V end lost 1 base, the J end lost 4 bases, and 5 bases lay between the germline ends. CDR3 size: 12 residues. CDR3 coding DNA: TGCAGTGCTAGAGGGGAATACAATGAGCAGTTCTTC. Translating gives CSARGEYNEQFF.

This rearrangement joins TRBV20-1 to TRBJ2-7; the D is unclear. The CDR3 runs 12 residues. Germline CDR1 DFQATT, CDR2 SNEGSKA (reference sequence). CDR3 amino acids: CNAGRGIYEQYF. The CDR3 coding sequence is TGCAACGCCGGGCGCGGAATCTACGAGCAGTACTTC.

This CDR3 reads CATSDPGQGRGRDTQYF. The CDR3 region has the DNA TGTGCCACCAGTGACCCGGGACAGGGACGGGGGAGAGATACGCAGTATTTT. The chain has TRBV24-1 and TRBJ2-3; 9 bases are a match to TRBD1. Germline V lookup: CDR1 KGHDR, CDR2 SFDVKD. This CDR3 region has 17 residues. The junction had 12 bases not matched to a gene; V was cut back by 4 bases and J by 5 bases.

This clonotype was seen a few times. CDR3 protein: CSAPIMLRDGYTF. The CDR3 DNA follows: TGCAGTGCCCCGATAATGCTCCGCGATGGCTACACCTTC. The chain links TRBV20-1 to TRBJ1-2; unclear D gene. The V and J ends lost 6 bases and 6 bases respectively, with 17 bases between them. The germline V gene has CDR1 DFQATT and CDR2 SNEGSKA (reference sequence). This CDR3 has 13 residues.

As DNA, the CDR3 is TGTGCCAGCAGCCAATTCGGTCCGGGTTCACCCCTCCACTTT. Amino acids: CASSQFGPGSPLHF. The chain couples TRBV14 to TRBJ1-6; D not resolved. CDR3 length equals 14 residues. Germline assignment: CDR1 SGHDN and CDR2 FVKESK. Trimming left V 2 bases short and J 9 bases short, with 11 bases between.

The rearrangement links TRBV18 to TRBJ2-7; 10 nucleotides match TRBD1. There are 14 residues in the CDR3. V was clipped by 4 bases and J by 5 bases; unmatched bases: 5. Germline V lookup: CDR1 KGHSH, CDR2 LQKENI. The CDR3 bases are TGTGCCAGCTCACTGGGACAGGGGACCAACGAGCAGTACTTC. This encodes CASSLGQGTNEQYF. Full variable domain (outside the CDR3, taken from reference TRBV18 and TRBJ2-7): NAGVMQNPRHLVRRRGQEARLRCSPMKGHSHVYWYRQLPEEGLKFMVYLQKENIIDESGMPKERFSAEFPKEGPSILRIQQVVRGDSAAYFCASSLGQGTNEQYFGPGTRLTVT.

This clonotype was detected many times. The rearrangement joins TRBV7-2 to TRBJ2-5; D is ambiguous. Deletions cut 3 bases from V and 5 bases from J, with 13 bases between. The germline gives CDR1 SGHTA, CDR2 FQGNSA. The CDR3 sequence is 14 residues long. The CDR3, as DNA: TGTGCCAGCAGCTTTGGTATTAGGGTGGAGACCCAGTACTTC. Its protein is CASSFGIRVETQYF.

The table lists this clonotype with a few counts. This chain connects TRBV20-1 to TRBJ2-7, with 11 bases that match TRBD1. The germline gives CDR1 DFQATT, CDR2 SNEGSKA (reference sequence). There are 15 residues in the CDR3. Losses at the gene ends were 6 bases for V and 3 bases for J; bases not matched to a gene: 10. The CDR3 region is CSAKSGTGGNYEQYF. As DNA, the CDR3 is TGCAGTGCCAAATCCGGGACAGGGGGAAACTACGAGCAGTACTTC.

In DNA, the CDR3 is TGCAGTGCTAGAGATTTGCTACCACGGCAGTTCTTC. Amino acids: CSARDLLPRQFF. The chain couples TRBV20-1 to TRBJ2-1; D unresolved. CDR1 and CDR2 from the germline V gene are DFQATT and SNEGSKA (reference sequence). V lost 0 bases to trimming and J lost 12 bases, with 12 bases between them. CDR3 length: 12 amino acids.

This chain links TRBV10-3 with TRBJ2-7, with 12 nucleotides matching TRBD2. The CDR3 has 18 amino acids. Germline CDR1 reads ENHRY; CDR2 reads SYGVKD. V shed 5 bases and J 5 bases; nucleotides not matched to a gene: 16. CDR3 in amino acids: CAISQKTSGSQGVNEQYF. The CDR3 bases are TGTGCCATCAGTCAGAAGACTAGCGGGAGTCAGGGGGTTAACGAGCAGTACTTC.

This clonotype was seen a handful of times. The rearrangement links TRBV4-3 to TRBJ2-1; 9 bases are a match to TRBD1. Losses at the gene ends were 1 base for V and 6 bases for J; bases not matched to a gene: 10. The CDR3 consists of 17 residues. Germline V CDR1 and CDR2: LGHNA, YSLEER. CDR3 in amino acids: CASSQAPAGTGTNEQFF. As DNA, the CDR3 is TGCGCCAGCAGCCAAGCTCCTGCCGGGACAGGGACCAATGAGCAGTTCTTC.

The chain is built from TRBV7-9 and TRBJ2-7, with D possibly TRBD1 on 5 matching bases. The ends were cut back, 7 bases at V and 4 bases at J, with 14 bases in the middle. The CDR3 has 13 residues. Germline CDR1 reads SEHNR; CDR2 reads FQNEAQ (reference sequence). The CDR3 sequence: CASTPDSYYEQYF. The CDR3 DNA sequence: TGTGCCAGCACCCCCGACAGTTATTACGAGCAGTACTTC.

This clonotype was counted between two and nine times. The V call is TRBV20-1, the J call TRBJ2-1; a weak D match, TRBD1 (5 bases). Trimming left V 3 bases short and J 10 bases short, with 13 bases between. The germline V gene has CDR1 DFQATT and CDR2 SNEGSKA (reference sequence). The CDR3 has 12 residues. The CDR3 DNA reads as TGCAGTGCTAGCCAAGGGGCCGGCGAGCAGTTCTTC. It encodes CSASQGAGEQFF.

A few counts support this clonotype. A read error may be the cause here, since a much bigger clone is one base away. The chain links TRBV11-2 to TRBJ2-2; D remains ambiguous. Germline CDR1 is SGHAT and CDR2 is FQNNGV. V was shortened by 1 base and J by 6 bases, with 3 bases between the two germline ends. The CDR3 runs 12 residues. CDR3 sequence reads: CASSLAAGELFF. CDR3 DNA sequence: TGTGCCAGCAGCTTAGCGGCCGGGGAGCTGTTTTTT.

This CDR3 reads CASSQDLTTNEKLFF. CDR3 sequence (DNA): TGCGCCAGCAGCCAAGATCTAACAACTAATGAAAAACTGTTTTTT. The chain couples TRBV4-3 to TRBJ1-4; unclear D gene. Per the germline V gene, CDR1 is LGHNA and CDR2 is YSLEER. V was clipped by 0 bases and J by 0 bases, with 5 bases between them. The CDR3 totals 15 residues.

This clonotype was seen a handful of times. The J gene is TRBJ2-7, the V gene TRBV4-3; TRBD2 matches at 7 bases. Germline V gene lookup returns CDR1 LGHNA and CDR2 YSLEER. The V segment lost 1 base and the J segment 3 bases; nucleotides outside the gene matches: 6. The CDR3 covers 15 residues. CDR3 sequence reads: CASSQGGGSIYEQYF. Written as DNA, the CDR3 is TGCGCCAGCAGCCAAGGGGGCGGGAGTATCTACGAGCAGTACTTC.

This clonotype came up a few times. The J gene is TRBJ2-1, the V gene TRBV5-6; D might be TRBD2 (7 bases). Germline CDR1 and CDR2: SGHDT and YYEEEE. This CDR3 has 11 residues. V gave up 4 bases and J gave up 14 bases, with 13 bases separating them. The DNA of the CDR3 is TGTGCCAGCAGCCTGAGGGGGACTAAGTTCTTC. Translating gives CASSLRGTKFF.

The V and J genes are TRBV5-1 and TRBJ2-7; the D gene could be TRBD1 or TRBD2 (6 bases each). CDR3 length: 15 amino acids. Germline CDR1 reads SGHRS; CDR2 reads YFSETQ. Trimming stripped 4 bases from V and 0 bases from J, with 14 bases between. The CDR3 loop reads CASSTEGVLSYEQYF. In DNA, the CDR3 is TGCGCCAGCAGCACGGAGGGGGTACTCTCCTACGAGCAGTACTTC.